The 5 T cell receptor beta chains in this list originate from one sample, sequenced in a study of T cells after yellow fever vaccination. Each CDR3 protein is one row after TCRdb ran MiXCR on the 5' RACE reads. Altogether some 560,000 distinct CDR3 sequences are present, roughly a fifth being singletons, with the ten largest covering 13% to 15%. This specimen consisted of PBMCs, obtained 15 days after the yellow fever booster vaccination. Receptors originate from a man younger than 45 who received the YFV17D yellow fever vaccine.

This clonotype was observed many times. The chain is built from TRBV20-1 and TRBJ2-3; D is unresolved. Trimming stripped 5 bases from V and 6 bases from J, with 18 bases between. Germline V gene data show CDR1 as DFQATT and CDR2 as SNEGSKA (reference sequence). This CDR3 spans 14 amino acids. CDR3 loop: CSADWVGLRDTQYF. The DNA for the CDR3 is TGCAGTGCTGACTGGGTGGGTTTAAGGGATACGCAGTATTTT.

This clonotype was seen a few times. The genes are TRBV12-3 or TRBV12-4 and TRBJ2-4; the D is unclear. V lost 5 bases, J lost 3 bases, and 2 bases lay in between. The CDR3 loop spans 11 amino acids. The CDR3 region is CASSGKNIQYF. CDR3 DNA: TGTGCCAGCAGTGGCAAAAACATTCAGTACTTC.

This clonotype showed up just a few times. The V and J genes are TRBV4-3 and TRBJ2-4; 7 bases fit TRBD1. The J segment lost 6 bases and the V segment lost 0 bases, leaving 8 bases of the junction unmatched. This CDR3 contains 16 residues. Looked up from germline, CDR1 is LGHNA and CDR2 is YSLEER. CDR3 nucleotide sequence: TGCGCCAGCAGCCAAGAAGAAGGGACAGCCGTAAACATTCAGTACTTC. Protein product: CASSQEEGTAVNIQYF.

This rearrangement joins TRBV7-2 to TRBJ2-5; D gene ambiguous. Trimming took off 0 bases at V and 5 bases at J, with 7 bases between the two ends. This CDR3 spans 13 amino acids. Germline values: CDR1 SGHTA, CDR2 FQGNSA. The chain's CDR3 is CASSLAWRETQYF. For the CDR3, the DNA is TGTGCCAGCAGCTTAGCGTGGCGTGAGACCCAGTACTTC.

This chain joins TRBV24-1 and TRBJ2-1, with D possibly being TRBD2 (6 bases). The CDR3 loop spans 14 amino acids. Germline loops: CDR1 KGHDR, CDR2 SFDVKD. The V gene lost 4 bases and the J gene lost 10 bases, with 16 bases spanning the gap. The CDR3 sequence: CATSEAGGRGEQFF. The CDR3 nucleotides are TGTGCCACCAGTGAGGCCGGGGGAAGGGGAGAGCAGTTCTTC.